The clone carrying this T cell receptor beta chain was seen more than once but under ten times. The data originate from a study of cytotoxic CD8 clonotypes in ibrutinib-treated CLL. Only in-frame clones appear in the TCRdb table, and some are missing; sequencing was by immunoSEQ multiplex PCR. Of around 130,000 clones detected, around 84% appear once; the ten largest clones hold about 3.3%. The CDR3 sequence is 15 residues long. The V and J ends lost 2 bases and 6 bases, in that order; junction bases with no gene match: 4. From germline, CDR1 is MNHNS and CDR2 SASEGT. Sequencing used PBMCs, obtained after 24 months of ibrutinib treatment. The J gene is TRBJ1-5, the V gene TRBV6-1, with 10 bases lining up with TRBD1. The sequence came from a human donor with chronic lymphocytic leukemia. The CDR3 loop is CASSEWDRGGQPQHF. In DNA, the CDR3 is TGTGCCAGCAGTGAATGGGACAGGGGAGGTCAGCCCCAGCATTTT.